This TCR beta chain came from a study of stem cell transplantation in POMP-related autoinflammatory disease. In the case of this clone: Its matching antigen is unknown.

The method was immunoSEQ multiplex PCR; TCRdb's version includes in-frame clones alone and lacks a portion of them. The sample carries 25,000 to 30,000 clones, roughly 80% recorded once. The V gene's germline CDR1 is SGHAT and CDR2 FQNNGV. This CDR3 region has 15 residues. Trimming at V came to 5 bases and at J to 2 bases, leaving 5 bases not matched to a gene. Study results and caveats: PRAID patients trended toward lower TRB diversity and higher clonality in all analyzed T-cell subsets.

The starting material was CD4+ T cells from PBMCs, obtained before stem cell transplantation. The chain links TRBV11-2 to TRBJ1-2, with 10 positions matching TRBD1. This receptor was obtained from a human donor with POMP-related autoinflammation and immune dysregulation (PRAID). The CDR3 region is CASSIWDRGNYGYTF. CDR3 bases: TGTGCCAGCAGCATCTGGGACAGGGGAAACTATGGCTACACCTTC.